The 26 T cell receptor beta chains below all came from one sample that was sequenced in a study of cytomegalovirus exposure and HLA in healthy donors. With 60 Vbeta and 13 Jbeta primers, the PCR was carried out. The table came from immunoSEQ multiplex PCR; TCRdb's copy has only in-frame clones and leaves some out. The sample lists about 150,000 clones, 79% seen once, with roughly 8% in the top ten. The specimen sequenced was PBMCs. These receptors originate from a man aged 25-45 years in good health and CMV-seropositive.

J is TRBJ1-3 and V is TRBV11-2; D might be TRBD1 (5 bases). Between the trimmed V and J ends, which lost 5 bases and 7 bases, there was a span of 15 bases. The germline V gene has CDR1 SGHAT and CDR2 FQNNGV. The CDR3 is 14 amino acids. The CDR3 reads CASSLGESGNTIYF. For the CDR3, the DNA is TGTGCCAGCAGCCTAGGGGAGAGCGGGAACACCATATATTTT.

The gene calls are TRBV28 and TRBJ1-2; possibly TRBD1 for D (6 bases). This CDR3 spans 13 amino acids. V was pared by 6 bases and J by 2 bases, with 10 bases between. Germline V gene data show CDR1 as MDHEN and CDR2 as SYDVKM. CDR3 region: CASSQTGNYGYTF. The CDR3 bases are TGTGCCAGCAGCCAAACAGGGAACTATGGCTACACCTTC.

The rearrangement links TRBV5-6 to TRBJ2-7, with D maybe TRBD2 (6 bases). The CDR3 extends over 11 amino acids. V lost 6 bases and J lost 12, with 16 bases in between. Germline V gene data show CDR1 as SGHDT and CDR2 as YYEEEE. CDR3 nucleotide sequence: TGTGCCAGCAACAATAGTACCGGGGGGTACTTC. Amino acid sequence: CASNNSTGGYF. The complete variable domain, with remaining parts taken from reference TRBV5-6 and TRBJ2-7, reads DAGVTQSPTHLIKTRGQQVTLRCSPKSGHDTVSWYQQALGQGPQFIFQYYEEEERQRGNFPDRFSGHQFPNYSSELNVNALLLGDSALYLCASNNSTGGYFGPGTRLTVT.

CDR3 region: CASSGPSQPQHF. For the CDR3, the DNA is TGTGCCAGCAGTGGCCCCAGTCAGCCCCAGCATTTT. The J gene is TRBJ1-5, the V gene TRBV28; D gene unclear. This CDR3 region has 12 residues. Germline-derived CDR1 and CDR2 are MDHEN and SYDVKM. V was clipped by 5 bases and J by 6 bases, with 8 bases between them.

This chain uses TRBV9 with TRBJ2-3; 7 bases line up with TRBD1. This CDR3 is 17 amino acids long. The germline CDR1 and CDR2 sequences are SGDLS and YYNGEE. The V segment lost 0 bases and the J segment 2 bases; nucleotides outside the gene matches: 9. The CDR3 spells CASSVAGWTGATDTQYF. The CDR3 DNA sequence: TGTGCCAGCAGCGTAGCGGGTTGGACAGGCGCCACAGATACGCAGTATTTT. Supplemented by reference TRBV9 and TRBJ2-3, the full variable domain reads DSGVTQTPKHLITATGQRVTLRCSPRSGDLSVYWYQQSLDQGLQFLIQYYNGEERAKGNILERFSAQQFPDLHSELNLSSLELGDSALYFCASSVAGWTGATDTQYFGPGTRLTVL.

The chain carries TRBV10-3 and TRBJ1-4; D is ambiguous. Per the germline V gene, CDR1 is ENHRY and CDR2 is SYGVKD. The CDR3 is 13 amino acids. The V and J ends lost 0 bases and 8 bases respectively, with 7 bases between them. The CDR3 DNA sequence: TGTGCCATCAGTGAGTCGGCGGTAGAAAAACTGTTTTTT. This sequence encodes CAISESAVEKLFF.

J is TRBJ2-5 and V is TRBV2, with no clear D. Trimming cost V 0 bases and J 7 bases, with 15 bases left between them. The CDR3 has 15 amino acids. Germline CDR1 and CDR2: SNHLY and FYNNEI. CDR3 region: CASSEALMLGVTQYF. In DNA form, the CDR3 reads TGTGCCAGCAGTGAAGCCCTGATGCTAGGCGTGACCCAGTACTTC.

This clone was seen just once. The chain couples TRBV5-1 to TRBJ1-2; D perhaps matches TRBD1 (5 bases). The V gene's germline CDR1 is SGHRS and CDR2 YFSETQ. The CDR3 is 17 residues long. V lost 0 bases, J lost 6 bases, and 21 bases lay in between. The CDR3 region is CASSLVQGSPNRDGYTF. The CDR3 bases are TGCGCCAGCAGCTTGGTTCAGGGTTCACCGAATAGGGATGGCTACACCTTC.

The genes are TRBV5-1 and TRBJ2-2; 7 nucleotides agree with TRBD1. Germline values: CDR1 SGHRS, CDR2 YFSETQ. After removal of 3 bases from V and 1 base from J, the junction contained 3 bases not matched to a gene. The CDR3 totals 15 residues. The DNA for the CDR3 is TGCGCCAGCAGCTCAAGGACAGGGAACACCGGGGAGCTGTTTTTT. It is translated as CASSSRTGNTGELFF.

The chain carries TRBV5-5 and TRBJ2-7, with D uncertain. The CDR3 spans 16 residues. V dropped 4 bases and J dropped 3 bases, with 20 bases sitting between them. Germline V gene data show CDR1 as SGHKS and CDR2 as YYEKEE (reference sequence). CDR3 coding DNA: TGTGCCAGCAGCCTGTCCGGGTCTAGAAAGGTCTACGAGCAGTACTTC. Residues: CASSLSGSRKVYEQYF. The full variable domain, with the rest looked up from reference TRBV5-5 and TRBJ2-7, is DAGVTQSPTHLIKTRGQQVTLRCSPISGHKSVSWYQQVLGQGPQFIFQYYEKEERGRGNFPDRFSARQFPNYSSELNVNALLLGDSALYLCASSLSGSRKVYEQYFGPGTRLTVT.

The V gene is TRBV2, the J gene TRBJ1-3; no clear D. Trimming left V 1 base short and J 0 bases short, with 4 bases between. CDR1 SNHLY and CDR2 FYNNEI come from the germline V gene. This CDR3 has 14 amino acids. Here the CDR3 reads CASSEVASGNTIYF. The CDR3 DNA follows: TGTGCCAGCAGTGAAGTGGCCTCTGGAAACACCATATATTTT.

The CDR3 is CAWKVAGGGEQYF. CDR3 bases: TGTGCCTGGAAGGTAGCGGGAGGGGGCGAGCAGTACTTC. The chain has TRBV30 and TRBJ2-7; 11 bases are a match to TRBD2. CDR1 is GTSNPN, CDR2 SVGIG, per germline (reference sequence). V lost 4 bases to trimming and J lost 6 bases; unmatched junction nucleotides: 5. The CDR3 extends over 13 amino acids. Supplemented by reference TRBV30 and TRBJ2-7, the full variable domain reads SQTIHQWPATLVQPVGSPLSLECTVEGTSNPNLYWYRQAAGRGLQLLFYSVGIGQISSEVPQNLSASRPQDRQFILSSKKLLLSDSGFYLCAWKVAGGGEQYFGPGTRLTVT.

This clone was picked up one time. V and J are TRBV10-3 and TRBJ1-1; TRBD1 matches 7 bases. The CDR3 is 17 residues long. Germline-derived CDR1 and CDR2 are ENHRY and SYGVKD. Trimming cost V 0 bases and J 0 bases; bases outside gene matches: 7. The CDR3 sequence is CAISESVKGAMNTEAFF. Here the CDR3 DNA reads TGTGCCATCAGTGAGTCTGTAAAGGGGGCGATGAACACTGAAGCTTTCTTT.

The rearrangement joins TRBV5-6 to TRBJ1-6, with 8 bases matching TRBD1. The CDR3 is 14 residues long. Unmatched junction bases numbered 3, after V lost 4 bases and J lost 6 bases. CDR1 SGHDT and CDR2 YYEEEE come from the germline V gene. CDR3 residues: CASSRRGLNSPLHF. The CDR3 bases are TGTGCCAGCAGCCGCAGGGGGCTTAATTCACCCCTCCACTTT.

A few counts support this clone. V usage is TRBV2 and J usage is TRBJ2-2; TRBD2 matches 10 bases. Germline V lookup: CDR1 SNHLY, CDR2 FYNNEI. The CDR3 runs 14 residues. The J segment lost 8 bases and the V segment lost 6 bases, leaving 6 bases of the junction unmatched. The CDR3 DNA follows: TGTGCCAGCAGCGGGACTAGCGCGGTAGGGGAGCTGTTTTTT. It translates to CASSGTSAVGELFF.

V and J are TRBV7-2 and TRBJ2-7; tentative D call: TRBD1 (6 bases). The CDR3 consists of 15 residues. With 3 bases removed from V and 6 bases from J, the gap between germline ends came to 18 bases. The germline V gene has CDR1 SGHTA and CDR2 FQGNSA. This CDR3 is CASSFPQGWASEQYF. The DNA for the CDR3 is TGTGCCAGCAGCTTCCCACAGGGATGGGCCTCCGAGCAGTACTTC.

This chain's CDR3 is CASSSDRDRVYEQYF. The CDR3 DNA follows: TGTGCCAGCAGTAGCGACAGGGATCGGGTCTACGAGCAGTACTTC. This chain joins TRBV6-5 and TRBJ2-7; 7 bases map to TRBD1. CDR1 is MNHEY and CDR2 is SVGAGI in the germline V gene. Germline trimming cut 5 bases from V and 3 bases from J; bases unmatched to any gene: 10. This CDR3 has 15 residues.

This clone has only a few counts. The rearrangement joins TRBV2 to TRBJ1-2, with a weak D call TRBD1 (6 bases). V was trimmed by 6 bases and J by 8 bases, leaving 16 bases between them. Germline V gene sequence: CDR1 SNHLY, CDR2 FYNNEI. The CDR3 runs to 13 residues. CDR3 bases: TGTGCCAGCAGCAATTTCGTTGGGGGCGGCTACACCTTC. Translated, it gives CASSNFVGGGYTF.

This clone was seen a handful of times. This chain uses TRBV6-1 with TRBJ2-7; TRBD1 matches at 8 bases. J lost 3 bases, V lost 5 bases, and 3 bases had no gene match. Germline-derived CDR1 and CDR2 are MNHNS and SASEGT. This CDR3 has 13 amino acids. CDR3 region: CASSRTGFYEQYF. The DNA for the CDR3 is TGTGCCAGCAGTCGGACAGGGTTCTACGAGCAGTACTTC.

This rearrangement joins TRBV6-5 to TRBJ1-5; no definite D call. Germline-derived CDR1 and CDR2 are MNHEY and SVGAGI. The CDR3 is 14 residues long. Deletions cut 5 bases from V and 4 bases from J, with 12 bases between. The CDR3 is CASSEVAANQPQHF. CDR3 DNA sequence: TGTGCCAGCAGTGAAGTAGCAGCGAATCAGCCCCAGCATTTT.

The V call is TRBV5-1, the J call TRBJ1-2; weak D call: TRBD1 (6 bases). Germline V gene sequence: CDR1 SGHRS, CDR2 YFSETQ. The V gene lost 3 bases and the J gene lost 6 bases, with 15 bases spanning the gap. CDR3 length: 14 residues. CDR3 coding DNA: TGCGCCAGCAGCTCCGCAGGTGGGGGCGATGGCTACACCTTC. Its protein is CASSSAGGGDGYTF.

This rearrangement joins TRBV27 to TRBJ1-2, with no clear D. The CDR3 loop spans 14 amino acids. Germline V gives CDR1 MNHEY, CDR2 SMNVEV (reference sequence). The V gene lost 4 bases and the J gene lost 4 bases, with 13 bases spanning the gap. Written as DNA, the CDR3 is TGTGCCAGCAGTTACCGCGGCACCACCTATGGCTACACCTTC. Protein: CASSYRGTTYGYTF.

A word on this clone: The identical CDR3 is also encoded by other nucleotide sequences in the sample. The chain carries TRBV7-2 and TRBJ2-1; the D gene is possibly TRBD2 (5 bases). The germline gives CDR1 SGHTA, CDR2 FQGNSA. Trimming cost V 5 bases and J 9 bases, with 14 bases left between them. The CDR3 spans 13 residues. CDR3 DNA: TGTGCCAGCAGCCGTCCGGGATCTGGTGAGCAGTTCTTC. Encoded protein: CASSRPGSGEQFF.

In this sample, this clone turned up a few times. The rearrangement joins TRBV28 to TRBJ2-1, with 10 bases aligning to TRBD1. CDR3 length equals 15 residues. J gave up 7 bases and V 7 bases, and 10 bases lay outside the gene matches. Germline CDR1 reads MDHEN; CDR2 reads SYDVKM. The CDR3 spells CASTPYGTGENEQFF. For the CDR3, the DNA is TGTGCCAGCACCCCCTACGGGACAGGGGAAAATGAGCAGTTCTTC.

The chain carries TRBV15 and TRBJ1-3, with 8 positions matching TRBD1. The CDR3 spans 17 residues. Trimming at V came to 2 bases and at J to 0 bases, leaving 6 bases not matched to a gene. CDR1 is LNHNV, CDR2 YYDKDF, per germline (reference sequence). The CDR3 loop reads CATSRRRTGLSGNTIYF. The CDR3 nucleotides read TGTGCCACCAGCAGAAGACGGACAGGGCTCTCTGGAAACACCATATATTTT.

The table lists this clone with a count of one. V usage is TRBV7-3 and J usage is TRBJ1-1; tentatively, D is TRBD1 (6 bases). The V and J ends lost 5 bases and 10 bases respectively, with 17 bases between them. The CDR3 is made up of 13 amino acids. Germline-derived CDR1 and CDR2 are SGHTA and FQGTGA. The CDR3 region is CASSLTAGAGAFF. CDR3 bases: TGTGCCAGCAGCCTCACGGCGGGGGCGGGAGCTTTCTTT.